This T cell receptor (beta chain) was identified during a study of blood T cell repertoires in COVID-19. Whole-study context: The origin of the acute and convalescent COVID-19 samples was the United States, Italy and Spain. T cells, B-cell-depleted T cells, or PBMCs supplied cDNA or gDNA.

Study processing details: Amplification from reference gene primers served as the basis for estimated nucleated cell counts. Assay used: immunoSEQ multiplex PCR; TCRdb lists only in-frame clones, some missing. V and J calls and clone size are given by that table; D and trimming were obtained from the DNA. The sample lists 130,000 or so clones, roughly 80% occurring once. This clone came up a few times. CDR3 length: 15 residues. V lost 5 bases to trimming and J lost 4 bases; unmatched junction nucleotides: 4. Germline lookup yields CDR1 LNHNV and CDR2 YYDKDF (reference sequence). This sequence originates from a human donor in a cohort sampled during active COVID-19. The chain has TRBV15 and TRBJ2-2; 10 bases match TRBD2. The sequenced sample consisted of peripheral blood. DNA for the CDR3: TGTGCCACCAGCGAAGCGGGGGGGAGCACCGGGGAGCTGTTTTTT. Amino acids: CATSEAGGSTGELFF.